The clone carrying this T cell receptor beta chain was recorded a few times. Antigen specificity is unknown. TCRdb analysed the 5' RACE reads with MiXCR anew, one entry per CDR3 protein. The sample shows around 260,000 distinct CDR3 sequences, roughly 17% of them seen only once. Trimming shortened V by 0 bases and J by 6 bases, and 11 bases separated the two germline ends. CDR1 is MGHRA, CDR2 YSYEKL, per germline. The CDR3 loop spans 14 amino acids. The sample is drawn from a study of T-cell memory formation after mild COVID-19. Study-wide points: From day 15 to 85, contracting clones were balanced between CD4 and CD8, whereas later expanders leaned toward CD4+. In second-wave clones peaking day 37, SARS-CoV-2 specificity remained unconfirmed.

This receptor was obtained from a man aged 18 to 30 who had mild COVID-19 (a few samples of this study predate the infection). Cell type and time point are not known. Sequenced sample: PBMCs or a T cell subset sorted from them (not recorded which). The J gene is TRBJ1-2, the V gene TRBV4-1; D is ambiguous. CDR3 protein: CASSQEPSADGYTF. The CDR3 DNA reads as TGCGCCAGCAGCCAAGAGCCGTCGGCAGATGGCTACACCTTC.